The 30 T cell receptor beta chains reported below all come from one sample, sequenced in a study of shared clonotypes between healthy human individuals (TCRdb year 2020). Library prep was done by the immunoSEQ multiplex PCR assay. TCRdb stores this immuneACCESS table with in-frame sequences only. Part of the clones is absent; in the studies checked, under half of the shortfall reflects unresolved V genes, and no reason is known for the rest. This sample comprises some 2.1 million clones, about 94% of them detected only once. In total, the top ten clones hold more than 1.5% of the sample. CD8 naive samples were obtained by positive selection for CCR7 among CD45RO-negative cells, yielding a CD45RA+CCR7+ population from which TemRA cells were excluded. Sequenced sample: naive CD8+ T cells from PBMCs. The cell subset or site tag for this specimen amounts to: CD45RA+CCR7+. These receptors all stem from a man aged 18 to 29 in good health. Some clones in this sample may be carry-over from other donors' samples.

For the CDR3, the DNA is TGTGCCAGCAGCTTCTCGTTGGCAGGGGGCCGGGAGTACTTC. Protein sequence: CASSFSLAGGREYF. This chain joins TRBV5-6 and TRBJ2-7; 8 nucleotides align to TRBD1. V lost 2 bases and J lost 11; bases outside the gene matches: 12. There are 14 residues in the CDR3. Per germline, CDR1 SGHDT and CDR2 YYEEEE.

The CDR3 here is CASSLGTGSIDTEAFF. The CDR3 nucleotides read TGTGCCAGCAGCTTGGGGACAGGTTCTATCGACACTGAAGCTTTCTTT. This chain joins TRBV11-2 and TRBJ1-1; 8 nucleotides agree with TRBD1. The CDR3 spans 16 residues. CDR1 is SGHAT and CDR2 is FQNNGV in the germline V gene. V was clipped by 3 bases and J by 3 bases; unmatched bases: 9.

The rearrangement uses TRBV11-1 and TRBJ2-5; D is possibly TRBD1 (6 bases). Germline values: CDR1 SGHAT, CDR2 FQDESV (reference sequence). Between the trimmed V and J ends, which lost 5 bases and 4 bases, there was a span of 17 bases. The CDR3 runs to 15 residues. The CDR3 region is CASSPRDTFGETQYF. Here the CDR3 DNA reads TGTGCCAGCAGCCCCCGGGACACCTTCGGAGAGACCCAGTACTTC.

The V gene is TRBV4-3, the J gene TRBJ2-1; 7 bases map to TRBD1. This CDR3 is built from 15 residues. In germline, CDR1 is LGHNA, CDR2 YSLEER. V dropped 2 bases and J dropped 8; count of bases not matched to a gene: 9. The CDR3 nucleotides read TGCGCCAGCAGCCAAACAGGGGCCTACTCGGATGAGCAGTTCTTC. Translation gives CASSQTGAYSDEQFF.

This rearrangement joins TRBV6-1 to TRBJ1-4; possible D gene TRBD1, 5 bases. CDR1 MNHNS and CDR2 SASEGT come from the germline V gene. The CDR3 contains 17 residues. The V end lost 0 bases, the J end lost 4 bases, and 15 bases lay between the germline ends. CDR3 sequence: CASSEARGVRVNEKLFF. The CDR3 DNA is TGTGCCAGCAGTGAAGCGAGAGGAGTCAGGGTTAATGAAAAACTGTTTTTT.

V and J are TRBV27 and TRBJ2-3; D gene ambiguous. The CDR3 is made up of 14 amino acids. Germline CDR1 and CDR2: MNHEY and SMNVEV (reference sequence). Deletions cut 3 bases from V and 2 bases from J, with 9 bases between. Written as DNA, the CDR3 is TGTGCCAGCAGTTTGTCCTCCACCACAGATACGCAGTATTTT. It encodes CASSLSSTTDTQYF.

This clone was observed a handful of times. CDR3 DNA sequence: TGTGCCAGCAGTAATCAGACGTTGAGGAACACTGAAGCTTTCTTT. Translated, it gives CASSNQTLRNTEAFF. The V gene is TRBV7-2, the J gene TRBJ1-1; D is unclear. V shed 6 bases and J shed 1 base, with 15 bases lying between them. The germline gives CDR1 SGHTA, CDR2 FQGNSA. The CDR3 has 15 residues. Full variable domain (rest looked up from reference TRBV7-2 and TRBJ1-1): GAGVSQSPSNKVTEKGKDVELRCDPISGHTALYWYRQSLGQGLEFLIYFQGNSAPDKSGLPSDRFSAERTGGSVSTLTIQRTQQEDSAVYLCASSNQTLRNTEAFFGQGTRLTVV.

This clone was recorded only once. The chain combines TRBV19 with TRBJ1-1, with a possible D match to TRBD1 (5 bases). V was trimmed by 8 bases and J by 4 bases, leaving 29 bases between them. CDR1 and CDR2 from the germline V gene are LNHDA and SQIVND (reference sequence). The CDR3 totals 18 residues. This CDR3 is CASGGTGFSAMGSTEAFF. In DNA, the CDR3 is TGTGCCAGTGGCGGGACGGGTTTTTCCGCGATGGGGAGCACTGAAGCTTTCTTT.

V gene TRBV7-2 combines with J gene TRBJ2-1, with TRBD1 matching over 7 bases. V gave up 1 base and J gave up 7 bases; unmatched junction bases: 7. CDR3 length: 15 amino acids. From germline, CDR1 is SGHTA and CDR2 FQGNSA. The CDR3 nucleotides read TGTGCCAGCAGCTTAGGAGCGACAGGGTGGAATGAGCAGTTCTTC. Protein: CASSLGATGWNEQFF.

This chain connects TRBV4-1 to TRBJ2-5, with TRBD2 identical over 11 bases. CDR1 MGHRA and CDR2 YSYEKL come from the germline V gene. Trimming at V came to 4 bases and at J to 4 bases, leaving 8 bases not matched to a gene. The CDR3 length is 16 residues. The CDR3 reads CASSLVVGLAGETQYF. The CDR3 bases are TGCGCCAGCAGCCTGGTTGTTGGACTAGCGGGAGAGACCCAGTACTTC.

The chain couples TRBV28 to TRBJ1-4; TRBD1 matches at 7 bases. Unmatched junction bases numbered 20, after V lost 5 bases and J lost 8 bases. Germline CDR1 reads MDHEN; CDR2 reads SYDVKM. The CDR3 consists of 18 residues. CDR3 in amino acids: CASSTPGGQTVLGEKLFF. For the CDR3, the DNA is TGTGCCAGCAGTACCCCAGGGGGACAGACAGTCTTGGGGGAAAAACTGTTTTTT. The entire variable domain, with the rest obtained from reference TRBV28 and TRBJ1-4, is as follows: DVKVTQSSRYLVKRTGEKVFLECVQDMDHENMFWYRQDPGLGLRLIYFSYDVKMKEKGDIPEGYSVSREKKERFSLILESASTNQTSMYLCASSTPGGQTVLGEKLFFGSGTQLSVL.

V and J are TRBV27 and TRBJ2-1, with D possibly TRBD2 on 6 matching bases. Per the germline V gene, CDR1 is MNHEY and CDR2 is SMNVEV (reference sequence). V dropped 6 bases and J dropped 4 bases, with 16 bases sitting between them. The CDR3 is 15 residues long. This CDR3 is CASSLEAGPYNEQFF. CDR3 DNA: TGTGCCAGCAGCCTTGAGGCGGGGCCATACAATGAGCAGTTCTTC.

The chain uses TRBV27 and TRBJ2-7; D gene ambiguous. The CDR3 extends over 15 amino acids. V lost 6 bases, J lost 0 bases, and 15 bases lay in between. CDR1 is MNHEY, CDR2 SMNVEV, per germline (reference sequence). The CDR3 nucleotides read TGTGCCAGCAGGGGTGTGACACGGAGCTCCTACGAGCAGTACTTC. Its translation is CASRGVTRSSYEQYF.

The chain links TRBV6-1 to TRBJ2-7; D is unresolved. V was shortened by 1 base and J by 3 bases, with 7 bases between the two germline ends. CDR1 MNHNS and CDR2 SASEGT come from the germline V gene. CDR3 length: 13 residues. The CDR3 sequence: CASSEGNYYEQYF. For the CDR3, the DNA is TGTGCCAGCAGTGAAGGGAACTACTACGAGCAGTACTTC.

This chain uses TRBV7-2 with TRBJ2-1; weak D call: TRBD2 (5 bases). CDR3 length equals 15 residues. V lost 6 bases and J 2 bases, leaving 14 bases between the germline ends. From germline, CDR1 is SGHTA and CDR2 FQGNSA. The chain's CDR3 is CASSIRTVAYNEQFF. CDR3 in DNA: TGTGCCAGCAGTATACGGACTGTTGCCTACAATGAGCAGTTCTTC. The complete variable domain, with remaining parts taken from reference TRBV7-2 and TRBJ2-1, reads GAGVSQSPSNKVTEKGKDVELRCDPISGHTALYWYRQSLGQGLEFLIYFQGNSAPDKSGLPSDRFSAERTGGSVSTLTIQRTQQEDSAVYLCASSIRTVAYNEQFFGPGTRLTVL.

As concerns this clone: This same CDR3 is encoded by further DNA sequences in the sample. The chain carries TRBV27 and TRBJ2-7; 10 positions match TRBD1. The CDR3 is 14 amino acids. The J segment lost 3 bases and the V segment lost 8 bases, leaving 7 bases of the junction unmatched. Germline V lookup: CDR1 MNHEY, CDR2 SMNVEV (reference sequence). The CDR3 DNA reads TGTGCCAGCTCTACCGGGACAGGGGTCTACGAGCAGTACTTC. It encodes CASSTGTGVYEQYF.

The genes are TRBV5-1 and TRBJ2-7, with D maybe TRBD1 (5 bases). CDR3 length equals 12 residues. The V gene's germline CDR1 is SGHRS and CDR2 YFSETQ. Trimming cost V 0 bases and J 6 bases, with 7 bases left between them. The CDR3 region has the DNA TGCGCCAGCAGCTTGGGGACAAGCGAGCAGTACTTC. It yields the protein CASSLGTSEQYF.

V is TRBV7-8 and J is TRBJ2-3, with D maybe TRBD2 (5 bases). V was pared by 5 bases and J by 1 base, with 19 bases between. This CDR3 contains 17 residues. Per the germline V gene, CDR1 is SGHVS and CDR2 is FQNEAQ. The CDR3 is CASSGLELALRTDTQYF. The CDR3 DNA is TGTGCCAGCAGCGGGTTAGAGCTAGCCCTTCGCACAGATACGCAGTATTTT.

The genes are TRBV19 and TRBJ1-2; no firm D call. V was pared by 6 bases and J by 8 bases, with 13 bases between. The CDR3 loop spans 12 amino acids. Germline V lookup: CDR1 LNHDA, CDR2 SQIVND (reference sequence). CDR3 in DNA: TGTGCCAGTAGGACGGGAAGAGGCGGCTACACCTTC. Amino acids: CASRTGRGGYTF.

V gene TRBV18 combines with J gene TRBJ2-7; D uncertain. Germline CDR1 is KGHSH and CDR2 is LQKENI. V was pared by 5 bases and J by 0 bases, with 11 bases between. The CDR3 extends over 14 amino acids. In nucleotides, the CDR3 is TGTGCCAGCTCAACAACCGGCACCTCCTACGAGCAGTACTTC. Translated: CASSTTGTSYEQYF.

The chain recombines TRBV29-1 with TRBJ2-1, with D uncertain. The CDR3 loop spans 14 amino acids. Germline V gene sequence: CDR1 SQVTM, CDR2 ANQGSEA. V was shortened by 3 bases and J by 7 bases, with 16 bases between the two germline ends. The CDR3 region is CSVDHGPRSNEQFF. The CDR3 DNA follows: TGCAGCGTTGATCACGGCCCGAGAAGTAATGAGCAGTTCTTC.

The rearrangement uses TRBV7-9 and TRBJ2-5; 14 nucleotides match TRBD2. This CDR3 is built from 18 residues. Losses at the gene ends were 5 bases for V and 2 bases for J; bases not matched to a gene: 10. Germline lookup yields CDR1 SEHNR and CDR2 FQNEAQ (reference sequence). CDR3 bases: TGTGCCAGCAGCCCTCCTCGCGGGACTAGCGGGAGACAAGAGACCCAGTACTTC. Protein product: CASSPPRGTSGRQETQYF.

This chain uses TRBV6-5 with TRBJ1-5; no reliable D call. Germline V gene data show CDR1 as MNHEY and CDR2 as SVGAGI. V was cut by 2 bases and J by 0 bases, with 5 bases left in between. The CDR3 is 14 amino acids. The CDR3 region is CASSYAVSNQPQHF. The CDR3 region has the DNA TGTGCCAGCAGTTACGCGGTTAGCAATCAGCCCCAGCATTTT.

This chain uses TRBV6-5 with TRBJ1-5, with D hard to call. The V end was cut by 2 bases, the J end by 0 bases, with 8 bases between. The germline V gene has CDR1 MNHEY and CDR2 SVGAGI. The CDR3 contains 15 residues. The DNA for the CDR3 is TGTGCCAGCAGTTACGACCGGATTAGCAATCAGCCCCAGCATTTT. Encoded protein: CASSYDRISNQPQHF.

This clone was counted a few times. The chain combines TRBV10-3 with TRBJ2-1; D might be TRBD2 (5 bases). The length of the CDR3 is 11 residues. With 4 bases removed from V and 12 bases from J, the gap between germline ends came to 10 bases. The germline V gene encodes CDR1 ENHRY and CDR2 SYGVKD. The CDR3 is CAISGGVLQFF. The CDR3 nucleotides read TGTGCCATCAGTGGGGGAGTGTTGCAGTTCTTC.

This chain's CDR3 is CASSVGYYTEAFF. CDR3 nucleotides: TGTGCCAGCAGCGTAGGATACTACACTGAAGCTTTCTTT. The V gene is TRBV9, the J gene TRBJ1-1; D not certain. The CDR3 spans 13 residues. From germline, CDR1 is SGDLS and CDR2 YYNGEE. The V end was cut by 0 bases, the J end by 3 bases, with 6 bases between. Full variable domain (remainder filled in from reference TRBV9 and TRBJ1-1): DSGVTQTPKHLITATGQRVTLRCSPRSGDLSVYWYQQSLDQGLQFLIQYYNGEERAKGNILERFSAQQFPDLHSELNLSSLELGDSALYFCASSVGYYTEAFFGQGTRLTVV.

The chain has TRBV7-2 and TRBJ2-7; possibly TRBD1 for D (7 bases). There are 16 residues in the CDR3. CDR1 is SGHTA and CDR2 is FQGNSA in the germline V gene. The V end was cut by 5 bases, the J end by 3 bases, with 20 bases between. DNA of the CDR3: TGTGCCAGCAGCCAAGGAGGGGGCGGGCCCTTCTACGAGCAGTACTTC. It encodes CASSQGGGGPFYEQYF.

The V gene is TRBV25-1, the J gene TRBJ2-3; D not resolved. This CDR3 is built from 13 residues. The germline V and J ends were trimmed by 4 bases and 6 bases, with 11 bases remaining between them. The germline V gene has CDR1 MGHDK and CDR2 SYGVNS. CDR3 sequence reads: CASSAPSRDTQYF. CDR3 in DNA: TGTGCCAGCAGTGCACCGTCTCGGGATACGCAGTATTTT.

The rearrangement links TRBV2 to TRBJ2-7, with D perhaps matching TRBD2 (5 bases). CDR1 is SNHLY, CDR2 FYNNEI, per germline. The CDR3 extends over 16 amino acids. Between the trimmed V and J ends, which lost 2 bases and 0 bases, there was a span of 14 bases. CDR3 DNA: TGTGCCAGCAGTGAAAGGGCCGGAGGACCCTCCTACGAGCAGTACTTC. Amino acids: CASSERAGGPSYEQYF.

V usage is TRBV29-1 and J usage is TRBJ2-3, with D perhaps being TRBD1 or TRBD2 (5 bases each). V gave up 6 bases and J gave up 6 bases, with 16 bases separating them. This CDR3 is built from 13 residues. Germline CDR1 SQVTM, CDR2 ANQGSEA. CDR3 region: CSVKPGPPDTQYF. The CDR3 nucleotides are TGCAGCGTGAAGCCGGGGCCCCCCGATACGCAGTATTTT.